This TCR beta chain was sequenced in a study of blood T cell repertoires in COVID-19. Overall study: PBMCs, B-cell-depleted T cells, or T cells provided the cDNA or gDNA that made up the material.

Germline V gene data show CDR1 as GTSNPN and CDR2 as SVGIG (reference sequence). V lost 1 base, J lost 2 bases, and 5 bases stayed unmatched. This CDR3 is built from 15 residues. In the original workflow: Reference gene primer amplification gave nucleated cell count estimates. Method: immunoSEQ multiplex PCR; TCRdb's copy keeps in-frame clones and lacks some. That table supplies the V and J calls and clone size; D and trimming were determined from the DNA. The data contain around 170,000 clones, roughly 88% of them singletons. V usage is TRBV30 and J usage is TRBJ2-7; 10 bases fit TRBD1. The receptor's source is a woman between 18 and 29 years old who had recovered from COVID-19. The sequenced sample was PBMCs or T cells enriched from blood (not recorded which). CDR3 DNA: TGTGCCTGGAGTGGACCGGGACAGGGGCCCTACGAGCAGTACTTC. This translates into CAWSGPGQGPYEQYF. The full variable domain, in which reference TRBV30 and TRBJ2-7 provide the parts outside the CDR3, is SQTIHQWPATLVQPVGSPLSLECTVEGTSNPNLYWYRQAAGRGLQLLFYSVGIGQISSEVPQNLSASRPQDRQFILSSKKLLLSDSGFYLCAWSGPGQGPYEQYFGPGTRLTVT.